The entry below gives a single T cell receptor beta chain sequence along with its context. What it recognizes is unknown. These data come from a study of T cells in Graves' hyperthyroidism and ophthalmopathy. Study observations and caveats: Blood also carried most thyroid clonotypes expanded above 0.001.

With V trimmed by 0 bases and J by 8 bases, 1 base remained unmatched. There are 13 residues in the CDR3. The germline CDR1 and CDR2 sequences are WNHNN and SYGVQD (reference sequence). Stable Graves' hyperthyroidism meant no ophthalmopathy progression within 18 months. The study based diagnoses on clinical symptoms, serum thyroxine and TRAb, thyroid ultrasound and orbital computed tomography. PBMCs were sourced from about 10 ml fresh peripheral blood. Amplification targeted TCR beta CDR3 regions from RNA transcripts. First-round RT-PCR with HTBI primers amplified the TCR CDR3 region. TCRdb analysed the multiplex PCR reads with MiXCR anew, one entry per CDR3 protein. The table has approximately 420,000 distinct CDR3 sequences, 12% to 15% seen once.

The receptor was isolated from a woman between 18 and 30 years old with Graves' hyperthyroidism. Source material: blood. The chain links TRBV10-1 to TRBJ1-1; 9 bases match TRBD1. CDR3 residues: CASSESGTGEAFF. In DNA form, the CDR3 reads TGCGCCAGCAGTGAGTCCGGGACAGGGGAAGCTTTCTTT.